The T cell receptor (beta chain) described here comes from a study of metastatic and nonmetastatic thyroid tumors. Germline-derived CDR1 and CDR2 are MNHEY and SVGAGI. This CDR3 is built from 17 residues. Trimming cost V 0 bases and J 2 bases, with 17 bases left between them. MiXCR was used by TCRdb to re-call the PCR reads. The data contain approximately 35,000 clones, about a third of them singletons. No patient had received any treatment before thyroid surgery. V gene TRBV6-5 combines with J gene TRBJ2-7; TRBD2 might be the D (5 bases). Sequencing was performed on tumor tissue. This clonotype was obtained from a female donor with papillary thyroid cancer or a benign thyroid nodule (not recorded which). Some clones in this sample may be carry-over from other donors' samples. Here the CDR3 DNA reads TGTGCCAGCAGTTACTCCGCGGGCGCCCTACCCCCCTACGAGCAGTACTTC. Residues: CASSYSAGALPPYEQYF.